This T cell receptor beta chain was retrieved from a study of neoadjuvant anti-PD-1 for oral cavity cancer. Whole-study context: Nivolumab at 3 mg/kg was mostly given biweekly, three to four doses, pre-surgery.

Produced via immunoSEQ multiplex PCR; TCRdb's table is partial and in-frame only. There are some 4,600 clones in the sample; over 45% occur only once, and approximately 7.1% lies in the top ten. About this clone: Antigen: not known.

Study findings and constraints: Larger post-treatment preexisting tumor clones tracked with greater tumor shrinkage. Higher pretreatment blood Treg/Th17 ratios correlated with higher pretreatment blood and lower post-treatment tumor TCRbeta clonality.

Trimming pared 6 bases from V and 5 bases from J, leaving 16 bases between. Germline V gene data show CDR1 as MNHEY and CDR2 as SMNVEV (reference sequence). This CDR3 region has 14 residues. This sequence originates from a person aged 40 to 85 with oral cavity squamous cell carcinoma. The source was tumor tissue, collected before nivolumab (anti-PD-1) treatment. The J gene is TRBJ1-1, the V gene TRBV27; D is possibly TRBD1 (6 bases). The CDR3 nucleotides read TGTGCCAGCAGGGGAAGATCAGGGGAAACTGAAGCTTTCTTT. As protein: CASRGRSGETEAFF.